These 26 T cell receptor beta chains originate from one sample sequenced in a study of cytomegalovirus exposure and HLA in healthy donors. The study ran its PCR with 60 Vbeta and 13 Jbeta primers. Clones were read by immunoSEQ multiplex PCR, and TCRdb kept only the in-frame ones, dropping some. Of 150,000 to 200,000 clones listed, 79% are singletons. Specimen: PBMCs. These receptors originate from a woman between 45 and 65 years old in good health and CMV-seronegative.

This clone was observed once. The chain recombines TRBV29-1 with TRBJ1-2; 7 bases agree with TRBD1. Germline V CDR1 and CDR2: SQVTM, ANQGSEA. V trimming: 3 bases; J trimming: 4 bases; junction bases outside the gene matches: 5. CDR3 size: 13 residues. CDR3 bases: TGCAGCGTTGATGGGACAGAAGGCTATGGCTACACCTTC. This translates into CSVDGTEGYGYTF.

The rearrangement joins TRBV27 to TRBJ2-7; D is possibly TRBD1 (6 bases). The CDR3 totals 15 residues. Germline V gene lookup returns CDR1 MNHEY and CDR2 SMNVEV (reference sequence). V shed 8 bases and J shed 0 bases, with 17 bases lying between them. DNA for the CDR3: TGTGCCAGCGGACGCAGGGGCTTTAGCTCCTACGAGCAGTACTTC. Encoded protein: CASGRRGFSSYEQYF.

The chain joins TRBV28 to TRBJ2-2; tentatively, D is TRBD2 (7 bases). Trimming removed 5 bases at V and 13 bases at J, with 26 bases between. The CDR3 covers 16 residues. In germline, CDR1 is MDHEN, CDR2 SYDVKM. CDR3 in amino acids: CASSLAGANGKQGLFF. The DNA for the CDR3 is TGTGCCAGCAGTCTGGCGGGGGCGAATGGCAAACAAGGGCTGTTTTTT.

The chain joins TRBV15 to TRBJ1-5; no clear D. Trimming pared 1 base from V and 6 bases from J, leaving 10 bases between. Germline-derived CDR1 and CDR2 are LNHNV and YYDKDF (reference sequence). CDR3 length: 14 amino acids. The CDR3 reads CATSRAGVFQPQHF. The CDR3 nucleotides read TGTGCCACCAGCAGAGCCGGTGTTTTTCAGCCCCAGCATTTT. Complete variable domain (other parts from reference TRBV15 and TRBJ1-5): DAMVIQNPRYQVTQFGKPVTLSCSQTLNHNVMYWYQQKSSQAPKLLFHYYDKDFNNEADTPDNFQSRRPNTSFCFLDIRSPGLGDTAMYLCATSRAGVFQPQHFGDGTRLSIL.

The gene calls are TRBV28 and TRBJ1-1; D is possibly TRBD1 (6 bases). V was shortened by 6 bases and J by 1 base, with 21 bases between the two germline ends. The CDR3 consists of 17 residues. CDR1 is MDHEN and CDR2 is SYDVKM in the germline V gene. The CDR3: CASRTTLGAYENTEAFF. For the CDR3, the DNA is TGTGCCAGCAGGACTACCTTGGGGGCTTATGAGAACACTGAAGCTTTCTTT.

This chain connects TRBV28 to TRBJ1-6; no clear D gene. This CDR3 contains 15 residues. V lost 5 bases and J 11 bases, leaving 19 bases between the germline ends. Germline assignment: CDR1 MDHEN and CDR2 SYDVKM. CDR3 sequence: CASSPATGFGPPLHF. CDR3 in DNA: TGTGCCAGCAGTCCCGCGACTGGGTTTGGCCCACCCCTCCACTTT.

The V call is TRBV14, the J call TRBJ2-2, with 8 nucleotides matching TRBD1. Germline-derived CDR1 and CDR2 are SGHDN and FVKESK. Trimming cost V 4 bases and J 2 bases; bases outside gene matches: 3. This CDR3 comprises 15 residues. The CDR3 coding sequence is TGTGCCAGCAGCCGCGGGACAGGCAACACCGGGGAGCTGTTTTTT. Protein sequence: CASSRGTGNTGELFF.

The V and J genes are TRBV18 and TRBJ1-6; the D is unclear. V was cut by 4 bases and J by 4 bases, with 8 bases left in between. The CDR3 sequence is 14 residues long. Germline assignment: CDR1 KGHSH and CDR2 LQKENI. The CDR3 loop is CASSRERYNSPLHF. CDR3 nucleotide sequence: TGTGCCAGCTCACGTGAGAGGTATAATTCACCCCTCCACTTT. Filled out from reference TRBV18 and TRBJ1-6, the complete variable domain reads NAGVMQNPRHLVRRRGQEARLRCSPMKGHSHVYWYRQLPEEGLKFMVYLQKENIIDESGMPKERFSAEFPKEGPSILRIQQVVRGDSAAYFCASSRERYNSPLHFGNGTRLTVT.

The chain recombines TRBV7-2 with TRBJ2-7, with TRBD1 identical over 7 bases. Per the germline V gene, CDR1 is SGHTA and CDR2 is FQGNSA. Unmatched junction bases numbered 8, after V lost 5 bases and J lost 4 bases. This CDR3 has 14 amino acids. This CDR3 is CASSHTGVWYEQYF. CDR3 coding DNA: TGTGCCAGCAGCCATACAGGGGTTTGGTACGAGCAGTACTTC.

The chain couples TRBV11-2 to TRBJ1-6, with D tentatively TRBD1 (6 bases). In germline, CDR1 is SGHAT, CDR2 FQNNGV. Trimming took 6 bases from V and 7 from J, leaving 19 bases between them. The CDR3 spans 16 residues. The CDR3 DNA sequence: TGTGCCAGCAGTCGCGACAGGCTCTCCTTGAATTCACCCCTCCACTTT. Protein: CASSRDRLSLNSPLHF.

The rearrangement uses TRBV28 and TRBJ2-7, with 9 bases that match TRBD1. Trimming at V came to 6 bases and at J to 5 bases, leaving 11 bases not matched to a gene. The CDR3 spans 15 residues. Germline V lookup: CDR1 MDHEN, CDR2 SYDVKM. CDR3 nucleotide sequence: TGTGCCAGCAGCCCGCAGGGGACAGGGACCCACGAGCAGTACTTC. This translates into CASSPQGTGTHEQYF.

This clone was observed a handful of times. CDR3 nucleotides: TGTGCCAGCAGCTTAGAACGACTAGCGGATGAGCAGTTCTTC. This encodes CASSLERLADEQFF. This chain connects TRBV5-4 to TRBJ2-1; 9 positions agree with TRBD2. Germline lookup yields CDR1 SGHNT and CDR2 YYREEE (reference sequence). The CDR3 spans 14 residues. J gave up 8 bases and V 2 bases, and 5 bases lay outside the gene matches.

The rearrangement joins TRBV7-9 to TRBJ1-2; D possibly corresponds to TRBD1 (6 bases). This CDR3 contains 15 residues. CDR1 and CDR2 from the germline V gene are SEHNR and FQNEAQ (reference sequence). V was trimmed by 1 base and J by 3 bases, leaving 12 bases between them. CDR3 DNA sequence: TGTGCCAGCAGCTTAGTCCCAGGGGAGTACTATGGCTACACCTTC. The encoded protein is CASSLVPGEYYGYTF. Full variable domain (rest looked up from reference TRBV7-9 and TRBJ1-2): DTGVSQNPRHKITKRGQNVTFRCDPISEHNRLYWYRQTLGQGPEFLTYFQNEAQLEKSRLLSDRFSAERPKGSFSTLEIQRTEQGDSAMYLCASSLVPGEYYGYTFGSGTRLTVV.

This clone was seen a few times. The chain links TRBV6-1 to TRBJ1-6, with 8 bases that match TRBD1. V was pared by 6 bases and J by 9 bases, with 7 bases of the junction left unmatched. This CDR3 has 14 amino acids. Germline V gene lookup returns CDR1 MNHNS and CDR2 SASEGT. The CDR3 sequence is CASRADRASSPLHF. DNA of the CDR3: TGTGCCAGCAGGGCGGACAGGGCCAGTTCACCCCTCCACTTT.

The chain has TRBV9 and TRBJ2-2; D is perhaps TRBD2 (6 bases). The length of the CDR3 is 14 residues. Trimming shortened V by 0 bases and J by 8 bases, and 11 bases separated the two germline ends. The V gene's germline CDR1 is SGDLS and CDR2 YYNGEE. The CDR3 reads CASSVGRGVGELFF. Written as DNA, the CDR3 is TGTGCCAGCAGCGTAGGGAGGGGCGTTGGGGAGCTGTTTTTT. The full variable domain, its missing parts supplied by reference TRBV9 and TRBJ2-2, is DSGVTQTPKHLITATGQRVTLRCSPRSGDLSVYWYQQSLDQGLQFLIQYYNGEERAKGNILERFSAQQFPDLHSELNLSSLELGDSALYFCASSVGRGVGELFFGEGSRLTVL.

The chain is built from TRBV25-1 and TRBJ1-4; D is unclear. This CDR3 contains 12 residues. Trimming took 4 bases from V and 8 from J, leaving 8 bases between them. Germline assignment: CDR1 MGHDK and CDR2 SYGVNS. CDR3 nucleotides: TGTGCCAGCAGTGGTTGGAGCGAAAAACTGTTTTTT. It translates to CASSGWSEKLFF.

The chain is built from TRBV20-1 and TRBJ1-2; D call uncertain. The CDR3 covers 11 residues. Germline CDR1 reads DFQATT; CDR2 reads SNEGSKA (reference sequence). V was cut by 5 bases and J by 4 bases, with 8 bases left in between. CDR3 nucleotides: TGCAGTGCTGGCCAGTCCTATGGCTACACCTTC. Protein: CSAGQSYGYTF.

V usage is TRBV7-3 and J usage is TRBJ1-1; D gene unclear. Germline CDR1 reads SGHTA; CDR2 reads FQGTGA. The CDR3 has 16 amino acids. Deletions cut 8 bases from V and 5 bases from J, with 24 bases between. The CDR3 DNA reads as TGTGCCAGCGCCCGGTGGGGAGCCAAATCCCCAACTGAAGCTTTCTTT. It codes for CASARWGAKSPTEAFF.

This clone has just one count. V gene TRBV10-3 combines with J gene TRBJ2-1; D not certain. The germline gives CDR1 ENHRY, CDR2 SYGVKD. V was pared by 3 bases and J by 0 bases, with 9 bases between. The CDR3 is made up of 15 amino acids. The CDR3 is CAISDTPSSYNEQFF. CDR3 sequence (DNA): TGTGCCATCAGTGACACGCCGAGCTCCTACAATGAGCAGTTCTTC.

The chain has TRBV29-1 and TRBJ1-2; 12 positions agree with TRBD1. Germline CDR1 and CDR2: SQVTM and ANQGSEA. The V gene end was trimmed by 7 bases and the J gene end by 4 bases; junction bases not matched to a gene: 4. This CDR3 is 13 amino acids long. The CDR3: CSGGQGAGYGYTF. CDR3 in DNA: TGCAGCGGGGGACAGGGGGCAGGCTATGGCTACACCTTC.

This clone was seen only once. This chain connects TRBV10-1 to TRBJ1-2; D gene unclear. The germline V and J ends were trimmed by 2 bases and 2 bases, with 6 bases remaining between them. The length of the CDR3 is 13 residues. Germline assignment: CDR1 WNHNN and CDR2 SYGVQD (reference sequence). The DNA for the CDR3 is TGCGCCAGCAGTGAGGGCACCAACTATGGCTACACCTTC. The encoded protein is CASSEGTNYGYTF.

This clone appeared once. The chain employs TRBV9 and TRBJ2-7; 9 bases map to TRBD2. J was trimmed by 4 bases and V by 4 bases; bases with no gene match: 9. The germline V gene encodes CDR1 SGDLS and CDR2 YYNGEE. The CDR3 totals 15 residues. The CDR3 DNA follows: TGTGCCAGCAGCATTGGTAGCGGGAGAGTTTACGAGCAGTACTTC. It specifies CASSIGSGRVYEQYF.

The chain joins TRBV19 to TRBJ1-2, with 9 positions matching TRBD1. The CDR3 consists of 14 residues. Germline lookup yields CDR1 LNHDA and CDR2 SQIVND (reference sequence). J was trimmed by 2 bases and V by 4 bases; bases with no gene match: 2. The CDR3 sequence: CASSRGQGNYGYTF. CDR3 sequence (DNA): TGTGCCAGTAGTAGGGGACAGGGAAACTATGGCTACACCTTC.

This chain's CDR3 is CASRIGGTVNEKLFF. DNA of the CDR3: TGTGCCAGCAGGATAGGGGGGACAGTTAATGAAAAACTGTTTTTT. This chain joins TRBV25-1 and TRBJ1-4; 7 positions match TRBD1. V was clipped by 6 bases and J by 4 bases; unmatched bases: 8. This CDR3 contains 15 residues. Germline V gives CDR1 MGHDK, CDR2 SYGVNS. The variable domain in full, with the rest retrieved from reference TRBV25-1 and TRBJ1-4, is EADIYQTPRYLVIGTGKKITLECSQTMGHDKMYWYQQDPGMELHLIHYSYGVNSTEKGDLSSESTVSRIRTEHFPLTLESARPSHTSQYLCASRIGGTVNEKLFFGSGTQLSVL.

In its sample, this clone was seen once. The chain has TRBV5-5 and TRBJ2-5; D ambiguous. Trimming removed 3 bases from V and 1 base from J, with 7 bases in between. Germline-derived CDR1 and CDR2 are SGHKS and YYEKEE (reference sequence). This CDR3 is 13 amino acids long. CDR3 nucleotides: TGTGCCAGCAGCTACAGCTTCCAAGAGACCCAGTACTTC. It yields the protein CASSYSFQETQYF. The full variable domain, with the rest looked up from reference TRBV5-5 and TRBJ2-5, is DAGVTQSPTHLIKTRGQQVTLRCSPISGHKSVSWYQQVLGQGPQFIFQYYEKEERGRGNFPDRFSARQFPNYSSELNVNALLLGDSALYLCASSYSFQETQYFGPGTRLLVL.

The chain combines TRBV6-5 with TRBJ2-1; D gene unclear. The V end lost 3 bases, the J end lost 4 bases, and 7 bases lay between the germline ends. This CDR3 has 13 residues. Germline CDR1 MNHEY, CDR2 SVGAGI. The CDR3 DNA sequence: TGTGCCAGCAGTTATGGCCTTTACAATGAGCAGTTCTTC. This sequence encodes CASSYGLYNEQFF.